A single sample is the source of the 21 T cell receptor beta chains below, sequenced in a study of shared clonotypes between healthy human individuals. Some clones are missing from TCRdb's copy, which holds only in-frame ones; the method was immunoSEQ multiplex PCR. The sample shows 2.3 million or so clones, over 90% of them seen only once. Specimen: naive CD4+ T cells from PBMCs. Sample subset: CD45RA+ positively selected. The source is a man aged 18 to 29 in good health. Some clones in this sample may be carry-over from other donors' samples.

This chain joins TRBV20-1 and TRBJ2-7; D remains unclear. Trimming removed 6 bases at V and 3 bases at J, with 9 bases between. The CDR3 runs to 11 residues. Germline V lookup: CDR1 DFQATT, CDR2 SNEGSKA (reference sequence). In DNA, the CDR3 is TGCAGTGCCAACGGGCGCTACGAGCAGTACTTC. Translation: CSANGRYEQYF.

The chain is built from TRBV28 and TRBJ1-5; tentatively, D is TRBD1 (5 bases). The CDR3 covers 15 residues. Germline lookup yields CDR1 MDHEN and CDR2 SYDVKM. V lost 2 bases to trimming and J lost 10 bases, with 18 bases between them. Here the CDR3 DNA reads TGTGCCAGCAGTTTACGGACGGGGGAGAGGAAACCCCAGCATTTT. Translated: CASSLRTGERKPQHF.

V is TRBV2 and J is TRBJ1-1, with D uncertain. CDR1 and CDR2 (germline): SNHLY, FYNNEI. This CDR3 has 9 residues. For the CDR3, the DNA is TGTGGCCTGGGCACTGAAGCTTTCTTT. This encodes CGLGTEAFF. Drawing the rest from reference TRBV2 and TRBJ1-1, the complete variable domain is EPEVTQTPSHQVTQMGQEVILRCVPISNHLYFYWYRQILGQKVEFLVSFYNNEISEKSEIFDDQFSVERPDGSNFTLKIRSTKLEDSAMYFCGLGTEAFFGQGTRLTVV.

This clone was counted once. The chain combines TRBV7-9 with TRBJ2-5; no definite D call. Gene TRBJ2-7 matches the end of the DNA better, so the J call may be wrong. Germline V lookup: CDR1 SEHNR, CDR2 FQNEAQ (reference sequence). The CDR3 has 13 residues. The CDR3 spells CASSLAGRDEQYF. CDR3 DNA sequence: TGTGCCAGCAGCTTAGCTGGACGGGACGAGCAGTACTTC.

This clone was found a few times. This rearrangement joins TRBV30 to TRBJ1-4; TRBD1 matches at 9 bases. Germline lookup yields CDR1 GTSNPN and CDR2 SVGIG (reference sequence). CDR3 size: 13 residues. V was pared by 7 bases and J by 7 bases, with 7 bases of the junction left unmatched. The CDR3 bases are TGTGCCTCCACGGACAGGGGCGGTGAAAAACTGTTTTTT. Translated, it gives CASTDRGGEKLFF.

The chain combines TRBV27 with TRBJ2-1; the match to TRBD2 covers 11 bases. Germline V gene sequence: CDR1 MNHEY, CDR2 SMNVEV (reference sequence). V was clipped by 6 bases and J by 9 bases; unmatched bases: 10. The CDR3 contains 15 residues. The CDR3 region has the DNA TGTGCCAGCAGCATCTTAGCGGGAGGGCCCGGTGAGCAGTTCTTC. Protein product: CASSILAGGPGEQFF.

This chain uses TRBV2 with TRBJ2-7, with a possible D match to TRBD1 (6 bases). Trimming shortened V by 4 bases and J by 2 bases, and 18 bases separated the two germline ends. This CDR3 has 16 amino acids. Germline CDR1 SNHLY, CDR2 FYNNEI. This chain's CDR3 is CASSGRRQEYAYEQYF. The CDR3 nucleotides read TGTGCCAGCAGTGGCCGCCGACAGGAGTATGCCTACGAGCAGTACTTC.

The CDR3 DNA sequence: TGCGCCAGCAGCCCGGGAGACGAAGGCGGGGAGCTGTTTTTT. Its protein product is CASSPGDEGGELFF. V gene TRBV5-1 combines with J gene TRBJ2-2, with D perhaps TRBD2 (6 bases). The germline V gene encodes CDR1 SGHRS and CDR2 YFSETQ. V shed 4 bases and J shed 7 bases, with 14 bases lying between them. This CDR3 contains 14 residues.

The chain couples TRBV19 to TRBJ1-1, with unresolved D. V was trimmed by 3 bases and J by 7 bases, leaving 18 bases between them. Per germline, CDR1 LNHDA and CDR2 SQIVND (reference sequence). The CDR3 length is 15 residues. The CDR3: CASSILGPQTIEAFF. CDR3 nucleotide sequence: TGTGCCAGTAGTATTCTGGGTCCCCAAACAATTGAAGCTTTCTTT.

This clone showed up just once. The rearrangement links TRBV5-1 to TRBJ1-3, with D unclear. The CDR3 is 15 residues long. In germline, CDR1 is SGHRS, CDR2 YFSETQ. V was clipped by 5 bases and J by 2 bases, with 14 bases between them. The CDR3 DNA sequence: TGCGCCAGCAGTCCGGATTTCACAACTGGAAACACCATATATTTT. Translation gives CASSPDFTTGNTIYF.

The J gene is TRBJ2-3, the V gene TRBV6-1; possible D gene TRBD1, 5 bases. There are 14 residues in the CDR3. Deletions cut 8 bases from V and 3 bases from J, with 15 bases between. The germline V gene has CDR1 MNHNS and CDR2 SASEGT. This CDR3 is CASDGLRGTDTQYF. Here the CDR3 DNA reads TGTGCCAGCGACGGATTAAGGGGAACAGATACGCAGTATTTT.

V and J are TRBV14 and TRBJ2-7; D gene ambiguous. The CDR3 has 15 residues. Germline V gene sequence: CDR1 SGHDN, CDR2 FVKESK. V was cut by 0 bases and J by 0 bases, with 9 bases left in between. This CDR3 is CASSQDPWSSYEQYF. CDR3 DNA: TGTGCCAGCAGCCAAGATCCCTGGAGCTCCTACGAGCAGTACTTC. Full variable domain (missing parts from reference TRBV14 and TRBJ2-7): EAGVTQFPSHSVIEKGQTVTLRCDPISGHDNLYWYRRVMGKEIKFLLHFVKESKQDESGMPNNRFLAERTGGTYSTLKVQPAELEDSGVYFCASSQDPWSSYEQYFGPGTRLTVT.

The rearrangement links TRBV5-4 to TRBJ1-4; 10 nucleotides agree with TRBD1. J gave up 7 bases and V 4 bases, and 7 bases lay outside the gene matches. CDR1 is SGHNT and CDR2 is YYREEE in the germline V gene (reference sequence). CDR3 size: 15 residues. The CDR3 sequence: CASSGDRGLGEKLFF. DNA of the CDR3: TGTGCCAGCAGCGGAGACAGGGGGCTAGGTGAAAAACTGTTTTTT.

This clone was observed once. The V and J genes are TRBV5-1 and TRBJ1-1; 8 nucleotides line up with TRBD1. Trimming removed 0 bases from V and 5 bases from J; junction bases left unmatched: 3. Germline loops: CDR1 SGHRS, CDR2 YFSETQ. The CDR3 spans 14 residues. Written as DNA, the CDR3 is TGCGCCAGCAGCTTGGCAGGGGGCATGACTGAAGCTTTCTTT. It encodes CASSLAGGMTEAFF. Full variable domain (remainder filled in from reference TRBV5-1 and TRBJ1-1): KAGVTQTPRYLIKTRGQQVTLSCSPISGHRSVSWYQQTPGQGLQFLFEYFSETQRNKGNFPGRFSGRQFSNSRSEMNVSTLELGDSALYLCASSLAGGMTEAFFGQGTRLTVV.

The V gene is TRBV5-5, the J gene TRBJ2-1, with 10 positions matching TRBD2. This CDR3 spans 15 amino acids. V shed 4 bases and J 4 bases; nucleotides not matched to a gene: 5. The V gene's germline CDR1 is SGHKS and CDR2 YYEKEE (reference sequence). CDR3 bases: TGTGCCAGCAGCGCAGGACTAGCGGAATACAATGAGCAGTTCTTC. Protein sequence: CASSAGLAEYNEQFF.

The chain has TRBV6-5 and TRBJ2-7; 7 bases are shared with TRBD1. The V and J ends lost 6 bases and 0 bases, in that order; junction bases with no gene match: 8. The CDR3 loop spans 15 amino acids. Germline assignment: CDR1 MNHEY and CDR2 SVGAGI. The CDR3 here is CASSKTGAASYEQYF. The CDR3 DNA reads TGTGCCAGCAGCAAAACAGGGGCAGCCTCCTACGAGCAGTACTTC.

This clone was counted once. This chain joins TRBV6-5 and TRBJ1-1; 7 nucleotides align to TRBD1. This CDR3 region has 12 residues. The germline V gene encodes CDR1 MNHEY and CDR2 SVGAGI. J was trimmed by 8 bases and V by 6 bases; bases with no gene match: 6. CDR3 sequence: CASRDSQGEAFF. The CDR3 bases are TGTGCCAGCAGAGACTCACAGGGGGAAGCTTTCTTT.

The gene calls are TRBV29-1 and TRBJ1-1; no reliable D call. CDR3 length equals 11 residues. Germline V lookup: CDR1 SQVTM, CDR2 ANQGSEA. V was trimmed by 5 bases and J by 5 bases, leaving 9 bases between them. CDR3 DNA sequence: TGCAGCGTTTGGCGATGGACTGAAGCTTTCTTT. Translating it yields CSVWRWTEAFF.

The chain combines TRBV6-5 with TRBJ2-5, with 7 bases matching TRBD2. The CDR3 runs to 13 residues. Germline V gene data show CDR1 as MNHEY and CDR2 as SVGAGI. Losses at the gene ends were 9 bases for V and 2 bases for J; bases not matched to a gene: 6. The CDR3 bases are TGTGCCAGTATGGGACTACATCAAGAGACCCAGTACTTC. It codes for CASMGLHQETQYF.

CDR3 residues: CASSGTQPSYEQYF. CDR3 sequence (DNA): TGTGCCAGCTCCGGGACCCAGCCCTCCTACGAGCAGTACTTC. V gene TRBV25-1 combines with J gene TRBJ2-7; the D gene could be TRBD1 or TRBD2 (5 bases each). V was shortened by 8 bases and J by 0 bases, with 14 bases between the two germline ends. CDR1 is MGHDK and CDR2 is SYGVNS in the germline V gene. CDR3 length equals 14 residues.

The V gene is TRBV28, the J gene TRBJ2-7; no clear D gene. V was trimmed by 6 bases and J by 4 bases, leaving 10 bases between them. The CDR3 loop spans 12 amino acids. CDR1 is MDHEN, CDR2 SYDVKM, per germline. The CDR3 reads CASSRTRYEQYF. The CDR3, as DNA: TGTGCCAGCAGCCGAACACGATACGAGCAGTACTTC.